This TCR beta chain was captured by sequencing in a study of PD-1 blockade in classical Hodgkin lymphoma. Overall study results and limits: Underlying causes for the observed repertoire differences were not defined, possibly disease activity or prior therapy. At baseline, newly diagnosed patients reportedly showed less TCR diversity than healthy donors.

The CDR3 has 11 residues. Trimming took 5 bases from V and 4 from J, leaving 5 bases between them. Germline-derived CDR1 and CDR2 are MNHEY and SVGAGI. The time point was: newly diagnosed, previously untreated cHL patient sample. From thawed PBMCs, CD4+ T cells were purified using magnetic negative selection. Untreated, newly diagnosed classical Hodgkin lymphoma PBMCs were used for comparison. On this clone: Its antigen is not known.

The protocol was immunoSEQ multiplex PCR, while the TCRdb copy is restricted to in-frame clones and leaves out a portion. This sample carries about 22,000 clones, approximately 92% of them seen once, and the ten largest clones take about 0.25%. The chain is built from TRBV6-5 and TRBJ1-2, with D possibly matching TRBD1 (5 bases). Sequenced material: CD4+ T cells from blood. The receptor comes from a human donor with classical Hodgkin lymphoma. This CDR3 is CASSDSYGYTF. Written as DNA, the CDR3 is TGTGCCAGCAGTGACAGCTATGGCTACACCTTC.